The source of this TCR beta chain is a study of regulatory T cells in long-lasting Graves disease listed by TCRdb under 2021. With regard to the full study: Patients with newly diagnosed Graves' disease had been on antithyroid drugs for under 3 months. The study was conducted in China and was registered as a clinical trial. A total of around 35 samples were covered by TCR sequencing, comprising approximately 13 persistent and around 20 newly diagnosed Graves' disease patients. Peripheral blood TCR sequencing and RNA sequencing compared persistent Graves' disease patients with newly diagnosed Graves' disease patients. General findings and caveats noted by the study authors: Lower TCR Shannon entropy and fewer highly expanded clones were observed in persistent Graves' disease patients than in newly diagnosed patients, which suggested clonal expansion. Sequencing and analysis were restricted to the TCR beta chain. Persistent patients shared more public clonotypes among themselves (more than 2,500) than newly diagnosed patients did (about 970). Preferential use of TRBV28, TRBJ1-2 and TRBJ2-5 was observed in persistent disease, whereas TRBV20-1 and TRBJ2-1 were favored in newly diagnosed disease. The authors noted that the small sample size was a limitation that may lower accuracy. The study examined only peripheral blood because the primary lesion, thyroid tissue, could not be accessed.

The receptor library was made with multiplex PCR. The sample was run on an Illumina HiSeq 4000. TCR beta libraries were built with iRepertoire HTBI primers and Arm-PCR amplification of CDR3 regions. Before sequencing, the PCR products went through gel purification. The published analysis was carried out like this. Gene usage analysis of CDR3 amino acid clonotypes relied on the 60 or so TRBV and over 13 TRBJ segments identified across samples. COPE and FqMerger were used to merge filtered high-quality paired reads into contigs. Contigs were aligned with BLAST to IMGT TRBV, TRBD and TRBJ reference genes, and CDR3 was defined per IMGT. Any clonotype with a frequency above 0.1% was counted as a highly expanded clone. Repertoire diversity was measured by Shannon entropy, and V-J evenness by the Gini coefficient. Clonotypes shared by more than one individual were considered public. In TCRdb, the public reads were trimmed at Q25 with fastp and aligned with MiXCR, with productive beta chains retained. Rows matching on CDR3 protein sequence are summarized as one entry with the most common DNA and genes. These V and J calls rely on TCRdb rather than the paper's analysis. Counted in this sample were approximately 470,000 distinct CDR3 sequences; about a sixth of them appeared once. The leading ten clones occupy more than 10% of the sample.

According to the study, the label for this sample's time point signals: newly diagnosed GD, antithyroid drugs for less than 3 months. For both TCR sequencing and RNA sequencing, RNA was extracted from PBMCs using TRIzol. The diagnosis of Graves' disease was made according to American Thyroid Association guidelines. Patients were recruited from an endocrinology department in Xi'an, China. From each patient, about 9.7 milliliters of peripheral blood was collected into an EDTA anticoagulant tube. Ficoll Paque Plus density gradient separation was used to isolate PBMCs, and no further T cell sorting was performed. An Agilent 2100 Bioanalyzer and agarose gel were used to check RNA quality, while a NanoDrop 2000 measured RNA concentration. This clonotype was seen repeatedly, ten times or more. Its antigen has not been determined. No quality values exist for individual bases; no much larger clone is one base distant.

CDR1 and CDR2 are read off the germline V gene as SNHLY and FYNNEI. Reading from cysteine to phenylalanine, the CDR3 counts 15 amino acids. Only the CDR3 DNA stays, 45 bases, in frame from base 1. Trimming costs V 0 bases and J 7 bases, and their ends lie 13 bases apart. This sample also appeared in a second study, on T cells in Graves' hyperthyroidism and ophthalmopathy. As described in the second report: Graves' hyperthyroidism was defined as stable when no progression to ophthalmopathy occurred over 18 months of follow-up. The hyperthyroidism patients were between 18 and 65 years old and newly diagnosed, with a disease duration of less than 2 months. Patients with uncontrolled infections, other autoimmune diseases, pregnancy or lactation were excluded. Clinical symptoms, serum thyroxine and TRAb, thyroid ultrasound, and orbital computed tomography formed the basis for the diagnoses. A first-round RT-PCR of the TCR CDR3 used the HTBI primer set with the Qiagen OneStep RT-PCR kit. Most expanded thyroid clonotypes (frequency above 0.001) were also detected in blood, suggesting blood repertoires may reflect thyroid immune responses. Ophthalmopathy was separated from stable hyperthyroidism by a 13 V-J signature model, with 85% to 90% sensitivity and about 81% specificity obtained in cross-validation and 80%/75% obtained in testing. In validation, the model predicted progression to ophthalmopathy a median of roughly six months before onset, with about 64% sensitivity and roughly 77% specificity. To identify TCR V-J signatures that set the groups apart, the researchers used a discovery cohort of about a hundred patients, made up of 40 to 45 with Graves' ophthalmopathy and 55 to 65 with stable Graves' hyperthyroidism. Whether ophthalmopathy could be predicted prospectively was tested in an independent validation cohort made up of 18 hyperthyroidism patients plus 17 patients who later progressed to ophthalmopathy. The roughly 94 discovery patients were randomly divided into training and test sets at a 7:3 ratio. In more than 5 Graves' hyperthyroidism patients, the study also compared T-cell repertoires from thyroid tissue with T-cell repertoires from blood. After blood sampling, hyperthyroidism patients were treated with methimazole at a starting dose of 30 mg daily, and ophthalmopathy patients were treated with high-dose intravenous methylprednisolone. Libraries were constructed in a second round of multiplex PCR, after which size selection and purification were carried out. The libraries were sequenced on an Illumina HiSeq2000 using paired-end 100 bp reads. Raw data were processed with SOAPnuke, discarding reads with adapters, uncalled bases, mean Phred below 15, or no exact constant-primer or identifier match. COPE v1.2.5 was used to merge high-quality paired reads, and clonotypes were defined as unique nucleotide sequences. MiTCR v1.1 was used to align clonotypes to the IMGT TRBV, TRBD and TRBJ reference segments. Only V-J combinations with frequency above 0.0001, covering about 99% of repertoires, were analysed. A TCS score was defined as the ratio of F50 (clonal expansion) to E x V (chaos), with BLOSUM62-based TCRdist applied between CDR3 peptides within each V-J. Welch's t-statistics and random forest reduced some 510 V-J features to fewer than 15, which were used in a naive Bayes classifier (R e1071). No statistical method was used to fix the sample size in advance, and group allocation was not hidden from the investigators. TCR Vbeta CDR3 sequencing of 135 peripheral blood samples (over 40 ophthalmopathy, 75 to 85 hyperthyroidism and roughly 17 progressor patients) is reported in the paper.

The sample in question was peripheral blood mononuclear cells (PBMCs), obtained at new diagnosis, from a patient treated with antithyroid drugs. Here the chain combines TRBV2 and TRBJ1-5; a tentative D match to TRBD1 spans 5 bases. The TCR was taken from a man in his forties with Graves disease. Donor details come from another sample of the same person, matched by shared clones. The DNA reads as follows: TGTGCCAGCAGTGAAGCGCTCAGGGAGGGCCAGCCCCAGCATTTT. This encodes CASSEALREGQPQHF.